This record covers a single TCR beta chain. Antigen specificity is unknown. It was genomic DNA that served as the template for profiling TCR beta VDJ and CDR3. TCRdb passed the reads through MiXCR, listing each CDR3 protein once. The table records 200,000 to 250,000 distinct CDR3 sequences, about 60% of them present only once. V was pared by 5 bases and J by 3 bases, with 25 bases between. The CDR3 covers 18 residues. CDR1 is SGHVS, CDR2 FNYEAQ, per germline. Only patients with CD8+CD57+ cell expansion on flow cytometry were chosen for sequencing. This entry belongs to a study of CD8+CD57+ T cells in acquired aplastic anemia. Overall study: Quantities of DNA derived from sorted CD4+ and CD8+ cells averaged around 3.2 ug.

Study results and limitations: Almost 30 sequences, all CD8+ CDR3, were shared between patients and controls.

Sequencing used sorted CD4+, CD8+, or CD8+CD57+ T cells (not recorded which) from PBMCs. The receptor was derived from a human donor with aplastic anemia. The chain carries TRBV7-6 and TRBJ2-5; D is possibly TRBD2 (5 bases). CDR3 DNA: TGTGCCAGCAGCGACCACCCGTCATCAATAAGCGGTAAAGAGACCCAGTACTTC. Translating it yields CASSDHPSSISGKETQYF.